A single sample is the source of the 3 T cell receptor beta chains below, sequenced in a study of monozygotic twins with inflammatory bowel disease. TCRdb re-called the 5' RACE reads and shows each CDR3 protein once, DNA omitted. The listing records a few hundred thousand distinct CDR3 sequences. The sequencing sample was made of blood. Receptors originate from a human donor with ulcerative colitis or Crohn's disease, or a healthy co-twin of an affected twin (not recorded which).

J is TRBJ1-5 and V is TRBV19; TCRdb outputs TRBD1, but without DNA this stays unchecked. CDR3 length equals 15 residues. The germline gives CDR1 LNHDA, CDR2 SQIVND (reference sequence). CDR3 in amino acids: CASSTGQGIDQPQHF.

The chain has TRBV7-6 and TRBJ2-7; the D call of TRBD1 rests on TCRdb alone, since no DNA is present to check it. The CDR3 sequence is 14 residues long. CDR1 is SGHVS, CDR2 FNYEAQ, per germline. CDR3 amino acids: CASSSGTDVREQYF.

The V gene is TRBV5-1, the J gene TRBJ2-1; TCRdb's D call, TRBD1, is unchecked because there is no DNA. Germline V CDR1 and CDR2: SGHRS, YFSETQ. CDR3 length: 14 amino acids. CDR3 sequence reads: CASSLEQGWDEQFF. Based on the CDR3 plus reference TRBV5-1 and TRBJ2-1, the full variable domain is KAGVTQTPRYLIKTRGQQVTLSCSPISGHRSVSWYQQTPGQGLQFLFEYFSETQRNKGNFPGRFSGRQFSNSRSEMNVSTLELGDSALYLCASSLEQGWDEQFFGPGTRLTVL.